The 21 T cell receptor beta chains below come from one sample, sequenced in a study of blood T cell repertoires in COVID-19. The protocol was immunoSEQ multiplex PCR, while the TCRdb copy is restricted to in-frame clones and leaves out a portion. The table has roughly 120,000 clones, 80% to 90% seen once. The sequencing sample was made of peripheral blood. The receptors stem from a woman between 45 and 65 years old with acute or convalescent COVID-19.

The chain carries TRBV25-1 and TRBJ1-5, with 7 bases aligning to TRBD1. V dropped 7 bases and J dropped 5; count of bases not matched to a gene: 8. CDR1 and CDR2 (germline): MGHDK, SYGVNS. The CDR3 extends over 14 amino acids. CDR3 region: CASNWGQSYQPQHF. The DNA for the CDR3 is TGTGCCAGCAATTGGGGACAGTCTTATCAGCCCCAGCATTTT.

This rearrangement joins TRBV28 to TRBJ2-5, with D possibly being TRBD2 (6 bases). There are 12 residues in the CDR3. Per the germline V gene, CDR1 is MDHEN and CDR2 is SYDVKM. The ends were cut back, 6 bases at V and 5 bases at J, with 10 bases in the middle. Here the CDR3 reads CASRGAGETQYF. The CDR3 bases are TGTGCCAGCAGGGGCGCGGGGGAGACCCAGTACTTC.

CDR3 nucleotides: TGTGCCAGCAGCCCAGGGTATGGTGGCGAAAAACTGTTTTTT. Translated: CASSPGYGGEKLFF. This rearrangement joins TRBV7-2 to TRBJ1-4; D might be TRBD1 (5 bases). Trimming cost V 5 bases and J 8 bases, with 15 bases left between them. The CDR3 contains 14 residues. Per the germline V gene, CDR1 is SGHTA and CDR2 is FQGNSA.

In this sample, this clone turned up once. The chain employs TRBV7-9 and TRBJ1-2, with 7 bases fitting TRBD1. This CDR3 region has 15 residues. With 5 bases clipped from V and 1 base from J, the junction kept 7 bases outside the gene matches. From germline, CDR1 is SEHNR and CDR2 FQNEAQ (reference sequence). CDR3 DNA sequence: TGTGCCAGCAGCCCTAGGGGGCCTGTTAACTATGGCTACACCTTC. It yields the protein CASSPRGPVNYGYTF.

DNA of the CDR3: TGTGCCACCAGCAGAGGTTCGACAGGGGGTGGTGAAAAACTGTTTTTT. This translates into CATSRGSTGGGEKLFF. This chain joins TRBV15 and TRBJ1-4; the match to TRBD1 covers 9 bases. CDR1 and CDR2 from the germline V gene are LNHNV and YYDKDF (reference sequence). The trim removed 1 base at V and 7 bases at J, leaving 7 bases unmatched. The CDR3 runs 16 residues.

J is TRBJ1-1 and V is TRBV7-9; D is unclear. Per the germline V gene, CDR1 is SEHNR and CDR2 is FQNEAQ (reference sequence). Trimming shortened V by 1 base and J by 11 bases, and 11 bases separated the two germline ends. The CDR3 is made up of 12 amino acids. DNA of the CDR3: TGTGCCAGCAGCTTAGATTTGTTTATGGCTTTCTTT. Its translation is CASSLDLFMAFF. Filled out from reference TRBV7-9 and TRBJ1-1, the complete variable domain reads DTGVSQNPRHKITKRGQNVTFRCDPISEHNRLYWYRQTLGQGPEFLTYFQNEAQLEKSRLLSDRFSAERPKGSFSTLEIQRTEQGDSAMYLCASSLDLFMAFFGQGTRLTVV.

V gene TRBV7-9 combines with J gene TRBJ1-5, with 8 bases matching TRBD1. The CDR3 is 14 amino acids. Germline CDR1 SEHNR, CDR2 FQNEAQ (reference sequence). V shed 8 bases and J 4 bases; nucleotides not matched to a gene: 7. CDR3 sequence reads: CASWTGRTNQPQHF. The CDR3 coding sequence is TGTGCCAGCTGGACAGGGAGGACGAATCAGCCCCAGCATTTT.

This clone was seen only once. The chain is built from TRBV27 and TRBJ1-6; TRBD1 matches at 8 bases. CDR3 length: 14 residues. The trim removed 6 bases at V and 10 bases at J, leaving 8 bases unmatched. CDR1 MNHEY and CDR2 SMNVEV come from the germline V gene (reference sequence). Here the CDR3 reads CASSSGQGGSPLHF. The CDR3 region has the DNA TGTGCCAGCAGCAGCGGACAGGGAGGCTCACCCCTCCACTTT.

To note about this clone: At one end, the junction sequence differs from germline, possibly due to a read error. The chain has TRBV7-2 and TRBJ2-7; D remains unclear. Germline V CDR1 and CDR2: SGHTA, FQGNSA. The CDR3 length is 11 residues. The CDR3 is CASSLEISQVF. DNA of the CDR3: TGTGCCAGCAGCTTAGAAATCTCCCAGGTCTTC. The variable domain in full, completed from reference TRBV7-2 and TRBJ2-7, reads GAGVSQSPSNKVTEKGKDVELRCDPISGHTALYWYRQSLGQGLEFLIYFQGNSAPDKSGLPSDRFSAERTGGSVSTLTIQRTQQEDSAVYLCASSLEISQVFGPGTRLTVT.

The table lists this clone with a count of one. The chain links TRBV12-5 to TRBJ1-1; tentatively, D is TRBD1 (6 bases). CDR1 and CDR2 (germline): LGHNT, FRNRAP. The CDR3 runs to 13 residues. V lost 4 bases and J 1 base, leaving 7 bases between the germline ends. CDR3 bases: TGTGCTAGTGGTTCGACAGGGAACACTGAAGCTTTCTTT. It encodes CASGSTGNTEAFF.

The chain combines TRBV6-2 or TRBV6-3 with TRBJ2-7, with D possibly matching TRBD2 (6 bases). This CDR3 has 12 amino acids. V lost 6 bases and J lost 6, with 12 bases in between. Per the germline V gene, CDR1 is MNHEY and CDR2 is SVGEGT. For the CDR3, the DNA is TGTGCCAGCAGCCTCGGGACTTCCGAGCAGTACTTC. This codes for CASSLGTSEQYF.

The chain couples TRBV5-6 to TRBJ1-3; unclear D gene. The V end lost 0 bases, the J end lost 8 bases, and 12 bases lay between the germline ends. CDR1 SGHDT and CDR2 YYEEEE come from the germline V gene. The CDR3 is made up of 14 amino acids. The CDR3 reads CASSLGALLDTIYF. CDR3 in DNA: TGTGCCAGCAGCTTGGGGGCTCTTCTTGACACCATATATTTT.

CDR3 residues: CASSPSLTGNTIYF. The CDR3 region has the DNA TGTGCCAGCAGCCCAAGTTTGACAGGAAACACCATATATTTT. This rearrangement joins TRBV4-2 to TRBJ1-3; D unresolved. Germline CDR1 and CDR2: LGHNA and YNFKEQ. V was cut by 4 bases and J by 4 bases, with 11 bases left in between. The CDR3 covers 14 residues.

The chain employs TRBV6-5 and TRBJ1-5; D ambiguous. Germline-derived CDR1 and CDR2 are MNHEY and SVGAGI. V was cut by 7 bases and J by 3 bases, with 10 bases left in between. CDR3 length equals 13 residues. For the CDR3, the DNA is TGTGCCAGCATGCGGGGTACCAATCAGCCCCAGCATTTT. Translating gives CASMRGTNQPQHF.

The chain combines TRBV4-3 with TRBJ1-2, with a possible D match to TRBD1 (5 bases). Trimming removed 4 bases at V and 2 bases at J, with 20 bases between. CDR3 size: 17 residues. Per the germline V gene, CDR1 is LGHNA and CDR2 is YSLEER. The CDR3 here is CASSPKIRGSVNYGYTF. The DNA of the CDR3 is TGCGCCAGCAGCCCAAAAATAAGGGGCTCCGTAAACTATGGCTACACCTTC.

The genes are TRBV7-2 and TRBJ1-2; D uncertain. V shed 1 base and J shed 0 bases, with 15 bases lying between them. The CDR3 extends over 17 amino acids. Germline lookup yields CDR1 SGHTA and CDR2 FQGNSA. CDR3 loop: CASSLGGGGAANYGYTF. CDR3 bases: TGTGCCAGCAGCTTAGGGGGAGGTGGAGCAGCTAACTATGGCTACACCTTC.

CDR3 sequence reads: CASSLGAGAGNSPLHF. CDR3 nucleotide sequence: TGTGCCAGCAGCTTAGGGGCAGGGGCAGGTAATTCACCCCTCCACTTT. The chain couples TRBV7-9 to TRBJ1-6; D is possibly TRBD1 (6 bases). Germline V lookup: CDR1 SEHNR, CDR2 FQNEAQ (reference sequence). V was clipped by 1 base and J by 6 bases, with 13 bases between them. The CDR3 loop spans 16 amino acids.

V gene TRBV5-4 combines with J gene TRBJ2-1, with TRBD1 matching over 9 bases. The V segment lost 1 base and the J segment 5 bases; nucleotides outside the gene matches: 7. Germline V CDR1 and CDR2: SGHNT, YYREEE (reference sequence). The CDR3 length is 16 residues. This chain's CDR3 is CASSLRRTGADNEQFF. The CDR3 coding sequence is TGTGCCAGCAGCTTGAGGAGGACAGGGGCTGACAATGAGCAGTTCTTC.

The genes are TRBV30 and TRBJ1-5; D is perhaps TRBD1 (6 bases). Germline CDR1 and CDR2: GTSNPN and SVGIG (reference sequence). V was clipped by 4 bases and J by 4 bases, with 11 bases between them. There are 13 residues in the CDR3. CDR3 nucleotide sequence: TGTGCCTGGACCAAGGACAGTAATCAGCCCCAGCATTTT. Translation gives CAWTKDSNQPQHF.

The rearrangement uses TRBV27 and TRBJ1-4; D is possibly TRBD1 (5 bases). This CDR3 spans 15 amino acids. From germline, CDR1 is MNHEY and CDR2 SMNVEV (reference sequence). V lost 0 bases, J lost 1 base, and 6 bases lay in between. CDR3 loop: CASSLSGVTNEKLFF. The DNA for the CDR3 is TGTGCCAGCAGTTTATCAGGGGTAACTAATGAAAAACTGTTTTTT.

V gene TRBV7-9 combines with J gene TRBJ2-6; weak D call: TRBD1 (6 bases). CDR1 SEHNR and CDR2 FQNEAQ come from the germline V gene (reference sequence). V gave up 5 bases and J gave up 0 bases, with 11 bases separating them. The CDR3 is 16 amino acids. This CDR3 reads CASSGQLGSGANVLTF. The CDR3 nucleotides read TGTGCCAGCAGCGGACAGTTAGGCTCTGGGGCCAACGTCCTGACTTTC. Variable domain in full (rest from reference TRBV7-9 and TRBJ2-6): DTGVSQNPRHKITKRGQNVTFRCDPISEHNRLYWYRQTLGQGPEFLTYFQNEAQLEKSRLLSDRFSAERPKGSFSTLEIQRTEQGDSAMYLCASSGQLGSGANVLTFGAGSRLTVL.